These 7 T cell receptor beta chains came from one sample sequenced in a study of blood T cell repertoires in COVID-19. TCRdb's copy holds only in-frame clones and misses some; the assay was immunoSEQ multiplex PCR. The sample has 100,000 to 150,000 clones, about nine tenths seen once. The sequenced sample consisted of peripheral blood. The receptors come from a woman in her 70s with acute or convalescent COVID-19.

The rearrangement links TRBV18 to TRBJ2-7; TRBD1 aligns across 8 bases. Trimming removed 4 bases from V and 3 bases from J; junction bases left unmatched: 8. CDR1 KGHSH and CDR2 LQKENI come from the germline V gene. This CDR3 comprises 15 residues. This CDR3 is CASSRTGQADYEQYF. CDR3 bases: TGTGCCAGCTCACGTACGGGACAGGCCGACTACGAGCAGTACTTC. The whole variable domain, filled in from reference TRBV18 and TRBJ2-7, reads NAGVMQNPRHLVRRRGQEARLRCSPMKGHSHVYWYRQLPEEGLKFMVYLQKENIIDESGMPKERFSAEFPKEGPSILRIQQVVRGDSAAYFCASSRTGQADYEQYFGPGTRLTVT.

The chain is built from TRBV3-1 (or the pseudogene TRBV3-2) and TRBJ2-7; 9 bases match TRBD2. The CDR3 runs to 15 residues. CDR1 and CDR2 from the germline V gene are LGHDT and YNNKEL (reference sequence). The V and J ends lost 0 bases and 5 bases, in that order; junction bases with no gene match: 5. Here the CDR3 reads CASSQEPLAGHEQYF. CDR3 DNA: TGTGCCAGCAGCCAAGAGCCGCTAGCGGGACACGAGCAGTACTTC.

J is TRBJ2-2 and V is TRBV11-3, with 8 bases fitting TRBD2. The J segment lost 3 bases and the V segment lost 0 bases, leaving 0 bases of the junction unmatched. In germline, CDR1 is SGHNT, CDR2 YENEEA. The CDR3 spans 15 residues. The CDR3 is CASSLERGDTGELFF. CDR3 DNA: TGTGCCAGCAGCTTAGAGCGGGGGGACACCGGGGAGCTGTTTTTT.

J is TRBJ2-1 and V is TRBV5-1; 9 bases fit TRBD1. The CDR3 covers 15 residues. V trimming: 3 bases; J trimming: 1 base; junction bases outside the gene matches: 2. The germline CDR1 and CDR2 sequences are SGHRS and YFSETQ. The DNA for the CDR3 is TGCGCCAGCAGCTCGACAGGGGGGTCCTACAATGAGCAGTTCTTC. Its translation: CASSSTGGSYNEQFF.

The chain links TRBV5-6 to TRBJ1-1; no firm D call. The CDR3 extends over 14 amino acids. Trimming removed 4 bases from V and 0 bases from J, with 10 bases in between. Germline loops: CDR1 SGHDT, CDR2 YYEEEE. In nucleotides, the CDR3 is TGTGCCAGCAGCCGCAGGTTCATGAACACTGAAGCTTTCTTT. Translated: CASSRRFMNTEAFF.

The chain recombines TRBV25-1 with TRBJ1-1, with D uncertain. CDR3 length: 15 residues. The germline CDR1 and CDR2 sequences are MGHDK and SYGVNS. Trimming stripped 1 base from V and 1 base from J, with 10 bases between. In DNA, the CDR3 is TGTGCCAGCAGTGAATGGGAGGGTCGGAACACTGAAGCTTTCTTT. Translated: CASSEWEGRNTEAFF. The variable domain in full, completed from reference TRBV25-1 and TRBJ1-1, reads EADIYQTPRYLVIGTGKKITLECSQTMGHDKMYWYQQDPGMELHLIHYSYGVNSTEKGDLSSESTVSRIRTEHFPLTLESARPSHTSQYLCASSEWEGRNTEAFFGQGTRLTVV.

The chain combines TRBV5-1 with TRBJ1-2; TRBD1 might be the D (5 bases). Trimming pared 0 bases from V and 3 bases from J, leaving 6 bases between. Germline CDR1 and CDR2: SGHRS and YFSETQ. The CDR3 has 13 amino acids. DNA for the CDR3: TGCGCCAGCAGCTTGGCCAGGGACTATGGCTACACCTTC. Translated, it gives CASSLARDYGYTF.